These 16 T cell receptor beta chains share one sample of origin, sequenced in a study of cytomegalovirus exposure and HLA in healthy donors. Use of 60 Vbeta and 13 Jbeta primers characterized the PCR. Produced via immunoSEQ multiplex PCR; TCRdb's table is partial and in-frame only. The table records 150,000 or so clones, roughly 71% of them present only once. The sample consisted of PBMCs. The origin of the receptors is a girl aged 10 to 17 in good health and CMV-seronegative.

This chain's CDR3 is CASSPPLSGGAEELFF. The CDR3 bases are TGTGCCAGCAGCCCGCCGCTGAGCGGGGGGGCCGAGGAGCTGTTTTTT. The gene calls are TRBV5-4 and TRBJ2-2; 10 bases are a match to TRBD2. The V gene's germline CDR1 is SGHNT and CDR2 YYREEE (reference sequence). With V trimmed by 4 bases and J by 10 bases, 13 bases remained unmatched. The CDR3 has 16 amino acids.

This clone turned up a few times. This chain connects TRBV5-8 to TRBJ2-5, with 8 bases aligning to TRBD1. CDR3 length equals 16 residues. Germline lookup yields CDR1 SGHTS and CDR2 YDEGEE. With V trimmed by 3 bases and J by 5 bases, 12 bases remained unmatched. The CDR3 reads CASSYRQGPFGETQYF. CDR3 DNA sequence: TGTGCCAGCAGCTACAGACAGGGGCCGTTTGGGGAGACCCAGTACTTC.

V usage is TRBV29-1 and J usage is TRBJ2-5; D remains ambiguous. The CDR3 consists of 12 residues. Germline CDR1 and CDR2: SQVTM and ANQGSEA. V lost 4 bases and J lost 1, with 7 bases in between. The CDR3 DNA follows: TGCAGCGTTGGAGGAGCCCAAGAGACCCAGTACTTC. Amino acids: CSVGGAQETQYF.

This clone was seen more than once but under ten times. The J gene is TRBJ1-5, the V gene TRBV25-1; D unresolved. The CDR3 contains 13 residues. V dropped 3 bases and J dropped 1 base, with 4 bases sitting between them. CDR1 and CDR2 from the germline V gene are MGHDK and SYGVNS. DNA of the CDR3: TGTGCCAGCAGTGATCGGAGCAATCAGCCCCAGCATTTT. Translation gives CASSDRSNQPQHF.

This CDR3 is CASSLVRETGSPLHF. CDR3 DNA: TGTGCCAGCAGCTTAGTTAGGGAGACGGGTTCACCCCTCCACTTT. V usage is TRBV7-9 and J usage is TRBJ1-6; no reliable D call. This CDR3 region has 15 residues. Germline values: CDR1 SEHNR, CDR2 FQNEAQ (reference sequence). Trimming stripped 1 base from V and 9 bases from J, with 13 bases between. Based on the CDR3 plus reference TRBV7-9 and TRBJ1-6, the full variable domain is DTGVSQNPRHKITKRGQNVTFRCDPISEHNRLYWYRQTLGQGPEFLTYFQNEAQLEKSRLLSDRFSAERPKGSFSTLEIQRTEQGDSAMYLCASSLVRETGSPLHFGNGTRLTVT.

This clone appeared a few times. V and J are TRBV13 and TRBJ2-1; D uncertain. The CDR3 totals 16 residues. The V end was cut by 5 bases, the J end by 2 bases, with 16 bases between. Germline V lookup: CDR1 PRHDT, CDR2 FYEKMQ (reference sequence). The CDR3 DNA reads as TGTGCCAGCAGCAGTCCCTCCCGCCTAGCCTACAATGAGCAGTTCTTC. As protein: CASSSPSRLAYNEQFF.

This clone has only a few counts. The chain couples TRBV5-6 to TRBJ2-3, with 7 positions matching TRBD2. The V gene end was trimmed by 9 bases and the J gene end by 1 base; junction bases not matched to a gene: 14. This CDR3 is built from 16 residues. Germline CDR1 reads SGHDT; CDR2 reads YYEEEE. CDR3 protein: CATSGGGFGGTDTQYF. DNA of the CDR3: TGTGCCACCAGTGGCGGGGGATTTGGGGGCACAGATACGCAGTATTTT.

The table lists this clone with a count of one. The V call is TRBV19, the J call TRBJ2-7, with 10 bases fitting TRBD1. The CDR3 runs to 17 residues. V trimming: 4 bases; J trimming: 6 bases; junction bases outside the gene matches: 15. Germline V gives CDR1 LNHDA, CDR2 SQIVND (reference sequence). The CDR3 loop reads CASSRTGTGDPPREQYF. The DNA for the CDR3 is TGTGCCAGTAGTAGAACCGGGACAGGGGACCCCCCACGCGAGCAGTACTTC.

The chain has TRBV5-6 and TRBJ1-6; D might be TRBD1 (5 bases). V lost 5 bases and J 11 bases, leaving 23 bases between the germline ends. CDR3 length equals 16 residues. Germline lookup yields CDR1 SGHDT and CDR2 YYEEEE. Written as DNA, the CDR3 is TGTGCCAGCAGTCCCCAGAGACAGCGAACTTCCCCACCCCTCCACTTT. This translates into CASSPQRQRTSPPLHF.

A few counts support this clone. J is TRBJ2-7 and V is TRBV4-1, with 13 bases aligning to TRBD2. Germline V gene lookup returns CDR1 MGHRA and CDR2 YSYEKL. The trim removed 0 bases at V and 12 bases at J, leaving 8 bases unmatched. This CDR3 is built from 15 residues. In nucleotides, the CDR3 is TGCGCCAGCAGCCAAGATCTGCTACTAGCGGGGGGGCGGTACTTC. Its protein is CASSQDLLLAGGRYF.

The chain employs TRBV7-9 and TRBJ2-1; 11 bases agree with TRBD1. V was pared by 5 bases and J by 7 bases, with 13 bases of the junction left unmatched. There are 17 residues in the CDR3. Germline CDR1 and CDR2: SEHNR and FQNEAQ (reference sequence). CDR3 DNA sequence: TGTGCCAGCAGCCGATTCACCGGGACAGGGGGGCTAAATGAGCAGTTCTTC. This translates into CASSRFTGTGGLNEQFF.

This clone was seen only a few times. The V call is TRBV7-2, the J call TRBJ2-7, with D possibly matching TRBD1 (5 bases). The CDR3 is made up of 14 amino acids. Per germline, CDR1 SGHTA and CDR2 FQGNSA. Between the trimmed V and J ends, which lost 5 bases and 7 bases, there was a span of 18 bases. CDR3 amino acids: CASSLARGTMEQYF. The CDR3, as DNA: TGTGCCAGCAGCCTTGCTAGGGGAACCATGGAGCAGTACTTC.

This clone has only a few counts. The chain uses TRBV19 and TRBJ1-3; D not resolved. Germline V gene sequence: CDR1 LNHDA, CDR2 SQIVND (reference sequence). The V end lost 10 bases, the J end lost 3 bases, and 4 bases lay between the germline ends. This CDR3 spans 10 amino acids. DNA of the CDR3: TGTGCCACAAATGGAAACACCATATATTTT. This translates into CATNGNTIYF.

This chain uses TRBV11-3 with TRBJ2-5; 11 bases map to TRBD2. Germline-derived CDR1 and CDR2 are SGHNT and YENEEA. This CDR3 comprises 16 residues. With V trimmed by 0 bases and J by 2 bases, 2 bases remained unmatched. The CDR3 region has the DNA TGTGCCAGCAGCTTAGAGGGGACTAGCGGACAAGAGACCCAGTACTTC. Amino acids: CASSLEGTSGQETQYF.

The genes are TRBV6-6 and TRBJ1-2; the D is unclear. Germline assignment: CDR1 MNHNY and CDR2 SVGAGI (reference sequence). Trimming took off 6 bases at V and 5 bases at J, with 10 bases between the two ends. The CDR3 runs to 12 residues. CDR3 DNA: TGTGCCAGCAGAGAGTGGGAGTATGGCTACACCTTC. Amino acids: CASREWEYGYTF.

The J gene is TRBJ2-1, the V gene TRBV7-3, with 8 bases that match TRBD2. The CDR3 has 13 residues. Trimming cost V 5 bases and J 7 bases; bases outside gene matches: 4. From germline, CDR1 is SGHTA and CDR2 FQGTGA. The CDR3 DNA sequence: TGTGCCAGCAGCCGGGAGGGGAGGAATGAGCAGTTCTTC. This codes for CASSREGRNEQFF.